These T cell receptor beta chains were read from a single sample in a study of T cells in Graves' hyperthyroidism and ophthalmopathy. MiXCR, run by TCRdb on the multiplex PCR reads, gives a single entry per CDR3 protein. The table lists about 600,000 distinct CDR3 sequences, 13% to 15% of them singletons. Sequenced material: blood. These receptors were collected from a woman aged 18-30 years with Graves' ophthalmopathy. The CDR3 runs from the conserved cysteine through the conserved F or W. A D gene is named only where the DNA matches it firmly. Rows give clone size only sometimes, using once, few, many, or a class for an expanded clone.

clone size: NA
D gene: TRBD2
J gene: TRBJ2-1
V gene: TRBV5-1
CDR3 protein: CASSLTSGMGMGFF
CDR3 DNA: TGTGCCAGCAGCTTGACTAGCGGGATGGGGATGGGGTTCTTC

clone size: many
D gene: TRBD2
J gene: TRBJ2-2
V gene: TRBV20-1
CDR3 protein: CSATSRLAGVRTGELFF
CDR3 DNA: TGCAGTGCTACGAGCCGCCTAGCGGGAGTTCGGACCGGGGAGCTGTTTTTT

clone size: NA
D gene: NA
J gene: TRBJ1-1
V gene: TRBV6-5
CDR3 protein: CASSYSSPNTEAFF
CDR3 DNA: TGTGCCAGCAGTTACTCGTCCCCGAACACTGAAGCTTTCTTT

clone size: NA
D gene: NA
J gene: TRBJ1-3
V gene: TRBV20-1
CDR3 protein: CSASADFYGNTIYF
CDR3 DNA: TGCAGTGCTAGCGCGGACTTCTATGGAAACACCATATATTTT

clone size: NA
D gene: NA
J gene: TRBJ2-7
V gene: TRBV11-3
CDR3 protein: CASSFQGPPGDEQYF
CDR3 DNA: TGTGCCAGCAGCTTTCAGGGGCCTCCGGGCGACGAGCAGTACTTC

clone size: many
D gene: TRBD1
J gene: TRBJ1-2
V gene: TRBV11-3
CDR3 protein: CASRPPGQNYGYTF
CDR3 DNA: TGTGCCAGCAGACCACCGGGACAGAACTATGGCTACACCTTC

clone size: many
D gene: NA
J gene: TRBJ2-1
V gene: TRBV3-1
CDR3 protein: CASYGPYNEQFF
CDR3 DNA: TGTGCCAGCTACGGTCCCTACAATGAGCAGTTCTTC

clone size: many
D gene: NA
J gene: TRBJ1-1
V gene: TRBV6-2/TRBV6-3
CDR3 protein: CASSYMGQDTEAFF
CDR3 DNA: TGTGCCAGCAGTTACATGGGGCAAGACACTGAAGCTTTCTTT

clone size: many
D gene: TRBD1
J gene: TRBJ1-2
V gene: TRBV28
CDR3 protein: CASSLVGTGRSANYGYTF
CDR3 DNA: TGTGCCAGCAGCCTCGTGGGGACAGGACGTTCAGCTAACTATGGCTACACCTTC

clone size: few
D gene: TRBD2
J gene: TRBJ2-1
V gene: TRBV14
CDR3 protein: CASSPLFSGRENEQFF
CDR3 DNA: TGTGCCAGCAGCCCCCTGTTTAGCGGGAGAGAGAATGAGCAGTTCTTC

clone size: many
D gene: TRBD1
J gene: TRBJ1-2
V gene: TRBV6-1
CDR3 protein: CASRYRTGAANYGYTF
CDR3 DNA: TGTGCCAGCAGGTATCGGACAGGGGCCGCTAACTATGGCTACACCTTC

clone size: NA
D gene: TRBD2
J gene: TRBJ2-7
V gene: TRBV28
CDR3 protein: CASSPLTSGNYEQYF
CDR3 DNA: TGTGCCAGCAGTCCCCTGACTAGCGGGAACTACGAGCAGTACTTC

clone size: NA
D gene: NA
J gene: TRBJ1-1
V gene: TRBV27
CDR3 protein: CASSPTPRGWAFF
CDR3 DNA: TGTGCCAGCAGTCCTACGCCGCGGGGATGGGCTTTCTTT

clone size: few
D gene: TRBD2
J gene: TRBJ2-5
V gene: TRBV2
CDR3 protein: CASRAWTSGQETQYF
CDR3 DNA: TGTGCCAGCAGGGCTTGGACTAGCGGCCAAGAGACCCAGTACTTC

clone size: NA
D gene: NA
J gene: TRBJ1-6
V gene: TRBV5-8
CDR3 protein: CASSGQNSPLHF
CDR3 DNA: TGTGCCAGCAGCGGACAGAATTCACCCCTCCACTTT

clone size: many
D gene: NA
J gene: TRBJ1-1
V gene: TRBV29-1
CDR3 protein: CSVGVEGDRAFF
CDR3 DNA: TGCAGCGTCGGGGTAGAGGGTGATAGGGCTTTCTTT

clone size: NA
D gene: TRBD2
J gene: TRBJ2-1
V gene: TRBV11-1
CDR3 protein: CASSGRTSGSRNEQFF
CDR3 DNA: TGTGCCAGCAGCGGTCGGACTAGCGGGAGTAGGAATGAGCAGTTCTTC

clone size: many
D gene: NA
J gene: TRBJ2-7
V gene: TRBV27
CDR3 protein: CASSGSGSYEQYF
CDR3 DNA: TGTGCCAGCAGTGGTAGCGGCTCCTACGAGCAGTACTTC

clone size: many
D gene: NA
J gene: TRBJ1-2
V gene: TRBV28
CDR3 protein: CASRPGGRGSYGYTF
CDR3 DNA: TGTGCCAGCAGGCCCGGGGGCCGGGGTAGCTATGGCTACACCTTC

clone size: many
D gene: NA
J gene: TRBJ2-1
V gene: TRBV2
CDR3 protein: CASNANRFDEQFF
CDR3 DNA: TGTGCCAGCAACGCCAACAGGTTCGATGAGCAGTTCTTC

clone size: many
D gene: TRBD1
J gene: TRBJ1-5
V gene: TRBV7-2
CDR3 protein: CASSLEGTGDWYSNQPQHF
CDR3 DNA: TGTGCCAGCAGCTTAGAAGGGACAGGGGATTGGTATAGCAATCAGCCCCAGCATTTT

clone size: NA
D gene: NA
J gene: TRBJ2-6
V gene: TRBV2
CDR3 protein: CASGSAAMSGANVLTF
CDR3 DNA: TGTGCCAGCGGCTCGGCAGCCATGTCTGGGGCCAACGTCCTGACTTTC

clone size: many
D gene: NA
J gene: TRBJ1-5
V gene: TRBV28
CDR3 protein: CASQGGNQPQHF
CDR3 DNA: TGTGCCAGTCAGGGAGGCAATCAGCCCCAGCATTTT

clone size: many
D gene: NA
J gene: TRBJ1-2
V gene: TRBV12-3/TRBV12-4
CDR3 protein: CASSLGQQYGYTF
CDR3 DNA: TGTGCCAGCAGTTTAGGACAGCAATATGGCTACACCTTC

clone size: many
D gene: TRBD2
J gene: TRBJ2-1
V gene: TRBV3-1
CDR3 protein: CASSQDGQREGDNEQFF
CDR3 DNA: TGTGCCAGCAGCCAAGATGGGCAGCGGGAAGGCGACAATGAGCAGTTCTTC

clone size: many
D gene: TRBD2
J gene: TRBJ2-1
V gene: TRBV28
CDR3 protein: CATCIAGGNEQFF
CDR3 DNA: TGTGCCACCTGTATAGCGGGAGGCAATGAGCAGTTCTTC

clone size: NA
D gene: NA
J gene: TRBJ2-6
V gene: TRBV19
CDR3 protein: CASSIVLAGESSGANVLTF
CDR3 DNA: TGTGCCAGTAGTATAGTTTTGGCAGGGGAGAGCTCTGGGGCCAACGTCCTGACTTTC

clone size: many
D gene: NA
J gene: TRBJ1-6
V gene: TRBV14
CDR3 protein: CASSPVVVRSPLHF
CDR3 DNA: TGTGCCAGCAGCCCTGTTGTCGTGCGGTCACCCCTCCACTTT

clone size: few
D gene: NA
J gene: TRBJ2-5
V gene: TRBV6-5
CDR3 protein: CASSSSLGRETQYF
CDR3 DNA: TGTGCCAGCAGTTCCTCCCTCGGACGAGAGACCCAGTACTTC

clone size: many
D gene: TRBD1
J gene: TRBJ2-3
V gene: TRBV11-2
CDR3 protein: CASSRTTGASDTQYF
CDR3 DNA: TGTGCCAGCAGCCGAACGACAGGGGCGTCAGATACGCAGTATTTT

clone size: many
D gene: NA
J gene: TRBJ1-1
V gene: TRBV12-3/TRBV12-4
CDR3 protein: CASSWQTGNTEAFF
CDR3 DNA: TGTGCCAGCAGTTGGCAGACGGGGAACACTGAAGCTTTCTTT

clone size: NA
D gene: TRBD2
J gene: TRBJ2-7
V gene: TRBV20-1
CDR3 protein: CGARDQQAGDYEQYF
CDR3 DNA: TGCGGTGCTAGAGATCAACAAGCGGGAGACTACGAGCAGTACTTC

clone size: NA
D gene: TRBD1
J gene: TRBJ2-1
V gene: TRBV5-1
CDR3 protein: CASSAGQGAGDEQFF
CDR3 DNA: TGCGCCAGCAGCGCGGGACAGGGGGCGGGTGATGAGCAGTTCTTC

clone size: many
D gene: TRBD1
J gene: TRBJ2-7
V gene: TRBV28
CDR3 protein: CASSRQGLAYEQYF
CDR3 DNA: TGTGCCAGCAGTAGACAGGGGCTTGCCTACGAGCAGTACTTC

clone size: NA
D gene: TRBD1
J gene: TRBJ1-5
V gene: TRBV12-3/TRBV12-4
CDR3 protein: CASTPRGQGARQPQHF
CDR3 DNA: TGTGCCAGCACCCCGCGAGGACAGGGGGCGCGTCAGCCCCAGCATTTT

clone size: many
D gene: TRBD1
J gene: TRBJ2-5
V gene: TRBV7-2
CDR3 protein: CASSSLDRGRKTQYF
CDR3 DNA: TGTGCCAGCAGCTCACTGGACAGGGGGAGGAAGACCCAGTACTTC

clone size: NA
D gene: TRBD1
J gene: TRBJ1-2
V gene: TRBV10-3
CDR3 protein: CAISASTGTGVAFYGYTF
CDR3 DNA: TGTGCCATCAGTGCCTCAACCGGGACAGGGGTCGCTTTTTATGGCTACACCTTC

clone size: few
D gene: TRBD1
J gene: TRBJ2-4
V gene: TRBV20-1
CDR3 protein: CSVAGTGEAKNIQYF
CDR3 DNA: TGCAGTGTTGCGGGGACAGGGGAGGCCAAAAACATTCAGTACTTC

clone size: many
D gene: TRBD1
J gene: TRBJ2-5
V gene: TRBV6-2/TRBV6-3
CDR3 protein: CASSPEGAGSEETQYF
CDR3 DNA: TGTGCCAGCAGTCCCGAGGGGGCCGGCTCTGAAGAGACCCAGTACTTC

clone size: many
D gene: NA
J gene: TRBJ2-7
V gene: TRBV5-1
CDR3 protein: CASSLWADYYEQYF
CDR3 DNA: TGCGCCAGCAGCTTGTGGGCAGACTACTACGAGCAGTACTTC

clone size: NA
D gene: NA
J gene: TRBJ1-2
V gene: TRBV3-1
CDR3 protein: CASSQDHTQRYGYTF
CDR3 DNA: TGTGCCAGCAGCCAAGATCACACTCAGAGGTATGGCTACACCTTC

clone size: many
D gene: NA
J gene: TRBJ2-7
V gene: TRBV10-3
CDR3 protein: CAISDSDLKGYEQYF
CDR3 DNA: TGTGCCATCAGTGATAGCGACCTAAAGGGCTACGAGCAGTACTTC

clone size: NA
D gene: NA
J gene: TRBJ2-7
V gene: TRBV19
CDR3 protein: CASRASSSYEQYF
CDR3 DNA: TGTGCCAGTAGGGCCAGTAGCTCCTACGAGCAGTACTTC

clone size: many
D gene: NA
J gene: TRBJ1-1
V gene: TRBV6-1
CDR3 protein: CASSMGTEAFF
CDR3 DNA: TGTGCCAGCAGTATGGGGACTGAAGCTTTCTTT

clone size: once
D gene: TRBD1
J gene: TRBJ1-1
V gene: TRBV6-5
CDR3 protein: CASSYSPGQGATEAFF
CDR3 DNA: TGTGCCAGCAGTTACTCCCCCGGACAGGGGGCGACTGAAGCTTTCTTT

clone size: many
D gene: NA
J gene: TRBJ1-1
V gene: TRBV9
CDR3 protein: CASSSTGFTEAFF
CDR3 DNA: TGTGCCAGCAGCTCTACAGGGTTCACTGAAGCTTTCTTT

clone size: many
D gene: TRBD1
J gene: TRBJ1-1
V gene: TRBV7-9
CDR3 protein: CASSLSPGQGWPQNTEAFF
CDR3 DNA: TGTGCCAGCAGCTTATCGCCGGGACAGGGTTGGCCTCAGAACACTGAAGCTTTCTTT

clone size: NA
D gene: TRBD2
J gene: TRBJ2-1
V gene: TRBV10-3
CDR3 protein: CAISGGTSGRKGNEQFF
CDR3 DNA: TGTGCCATCAGTGGAGGGACTAGCGGGAGAAAAGGGAATGAGCAGTTCTTC

clone size: many
D gene: NA
J gene: TRBJ2-1
V gene: TRBV6-1
CDR3 protein: CASRAGTGSNNEQFF
CDR3 DNA: TGTGCCAGCAGAGCCGGGACTGGGTCTAACAATGAGCAGTTCTTC

clone size: NA
D gene: NA
J gene: TRBJ1-1
V gene: TRBV6-1
CDR3 protein: CASSQQGHTEAFF
CDR3 DNA: TGTGCCAGCAGCCAACAGGGCCACACTGAAGCTTTCTTT

clone size: many
D gene: TRBD1
J gene: TRBJ2-7
V gene: TRBV30
CDR3 protein: CAAGTGGYEQYF
CDR3 DNA: TGTGCCGCCGGGACAGGGGGCTACGAGCAGTACTTC

clone size: few
D gene: TRBD2
J gene: TRBJ2-1
V gene: TRBV4-1
CDR3 protein: CASSLPTSGRAQFF
CDR3 DNA: TGCGCCAGCAGCCTCCCGACTAGCGGGAGGGCGCAGTTCTTC

clone size: once
D gene: TRBD2
J gene: TRBJ2-7
V gene: TRBV2
CDR3 protein: CASSELTSGRADEQYF
CDR3 DNA: TGTGCCAGCAGTGAATTGACTAGCGGGAGGGCCGACGAGCAGTACTTC

clone size: NA
D gene: NA
J gene: TRBJ2-1
V gene: TRBV30
CDR3 protein: CAWTNRGNEQFF
CDR3 DNA: TGTGCCTGGACCAATAGGGGAAATGAGCAGTTCTTC

clone size: NA
D gene: TRBD2
J gene: TRBJ2-4
V gene: TRBV5-6
CDR3 protein: CASSLFSTSAQNIQYF
CDR3 DNA: TGTGCCAGCAGCTTGTTTTCAACTAGCGCTCAAAACATTCAGTACTTC